The rows below give T cell receptor beta chains drawn from one sample of a study of blood T cell repertoires in COVID-19. Method: immunoSEQ multiplex PCR; TCRdb's copy keeps in-frame clones and lacks some. The sample contains approximately 530,000 clones, less than 90% of which appear only once. Source material: peripheral blood. Source of these receptors: a woman aged 45-59 years with COVID-19, enrolled during active disease. Both conserved end residues are part of each CDR3. A D gene is named only where the DNA matches it firmly.

V gene,D gene,J gene,CDR3 protein
TRBV5-1,TRBD2,TRBJ2-1,CASKRLADNEQFF
TRBV10-1,.,TRBJ1-1,CASYGAGTEAFF
TRBV6-5,.,TRBJ1-3,CASSLLLGSGNTIYF
TRBV9,.,TRBJ1-2,CASSGPGGLYGYTF
TRBV12-3/TRBV12-4,TRBD2,TRBJ2-3,CASSPSGDTQYF
TRBV6-5,.,TRBJ1-2,CASRPSGTLNYGYTF
TRBV2,.,TRBJ2-3,CASSLSSTDTQYF
TRBV7-9,TRBD1,TRBJ1-5,CASSLQGGNQPQHF
TRBV5-1,.,TRBJ1-2,CASSPQGQRSYGYTF
TRBV5-3,.,TRBJ1-6,CARSCRGPNSPLHF
TRBV28,.,TRBJ1-2,CASSSPWGANNYGYTF
TRBV7-9,TRBD1,TRBJ2-7,CASSLGGQVRNEQYF
TRBV5-5,.,TRBJ2-3,CASSLSAETQYF
TRBV9,.,TRBJ1-1,CASSAELWAGTEAFF
TRBV6-6,.,TRBJ1-2,CASSYERVIGGYTF
TRBV27,.,TRBJ1-1,CASSLGGWMNTEAFF
TRBV5-1,.,TRBJ1-1,CASTLGTEAFF
TRBV6-5,.,TRBJ1-2,CASSRSNYGYTF
TRBV7-2,TRBD2,TRBJ2-7,CASSLTSRDYEQYF
TRBV5-1,TRBD1,TRBJ2-7,CASSLGDGDRAYEQYF
TRBV5-1,TRBD1,TRBJ1-1,CASRTIPGQVNTEAFF
TRBV9,.,TRBJ2-1,CASSVDSIHDEQFF
TRBV10-2,TRBD1,TRBJ1-5,CASADRDFNQPQHF
TRBV27,.,TRBJ2-7,CASLVQNCYEQYF
TRBV5-1,.,TRBJ2-2,CASSSLAWSTGELFF
TRBV7-8,.,TRBJ1-4,CASSLAAPFATNEKLFF
TRBV3-1/TRBV3-2,.,TRBJ2-1,CASSQEAMAGEQFF
TRBV11-2,TRBD1,TRBJ1-2,CASSPWGTANYGYTF
TRBV6-5,TRBD1,TRBJ1-2,CASTRTGTPLYGYTF
TRBV11-1,TRBD1,TRBJ2-7,CASSLEGRGIEQYF
TRBV12-3/TRBV12-4,.,TRBJ1-5,CASSSPPDKPQHF
TRBV5-1,.,TRBJ1-5,CASSLGLGGQPQHF
TRBV7-3,.,TRBJ2-1,CASSLIGVESDEQFF
TRBV24-1,.,TRBJ1-5,CATSGGSYPSNQPQHF
TRBV7-9,.,TRBJ1-2,CASSSSQMGRGIYGYTF
TRBV4-1,TRBD1,TRBJ1-2,CASSLPSGTGGNYGYTF
TRBV12-3/TRBV12-4,.,TRBJ1-2,CASSSWGVNGYTF
TRBV9,.,TRBJ1-2,CASSSSSGLANYGYTF
TRBV30,TRBD1,TRBJ1-4,CAWGTGGNEKLFF
TRBV30,TRBD1,TRBJ1-4,CAWATGLGEKLFF